The sequence of this T cell receptor (beta chain) was determined in a study of cytomegalovirus exposure and HLA in healthy donors. The study, taken as a whole, reports: Specificity of a few CMV-associated chains for CMV antigens was verified in vitro.

About this clone: Its target is unknown.

Germline CDR1 reads SGHRS; CDR2 reads YFSETQ. Trimming removed 4 bases at V and 4 bases at J, with 17 bases between. This CDR3 has 16 residues. The protocol was immunoSEQ multiplex PCR, while the TCRdb copy is restricted to in-frame clones and leaves out a portion. The profile shows over 110,000 clones, roughly 90% of them singletons. The receptor was isolated from a man between 18 and 29 years old in good health and CMV-seronegative. The material sequenced was PBMCs. The V call is TRBV5-1, the J call TRBJ1-4; perhaps TRBD1 as D (6 bases). The CDR3 spells CASSRRVTGLNEKLFF. The CDR3 nucleotides read TGCGCCAGCAGCCGCAGAGTGACAGGTCTTAATGAAAAACTGTTTTTT.